This T cell receptor beta chain was sequenced during a study of CD8+ T cells in alopecia areata. Regarding the study as a whole: Many expanded lesional clones stayed in scalp and blood while on tofacitinib.

The trim removed 5 bases at V and 4 bases at J, leaving 12 bases unmatched. CDR3 length equals 16 residues. The germline gives CDR1 SGHTS, CDR2 YDEGEE. Treatment given: oral pan-JAK inhibitor, 5-10 mg twice daily. Samples from alopecia areata patients were lesional scalp punch biopsies and peripheral blood. This clone was seen a few times. Its matching antigen is unknown. Once RNA had been extracted, it was reverse transcribed into cDNA to act as the sequencing template. Data came from immunoSEQ multiplex PCR; TCRdb stores just in-frame clones and leaves some out. The sample lists some 95,000 clones, 44% occurring once.

The receptor comes from a human donor with alopecia areata. The chain uses TRBV5-8 and TRBJ2-1; 7 bases agree with TRBD2. The sequenced sample was CD8+ T cells sorted from blood, obtained at week 24, from a patient treated with tofacitinib. In DNA form, the CDR3 reads TGTGCCAGCAGTTCCCGGGATAGCGGGCCTTACAATGAGCAGTTCTTC. As protein: CASSSRDSGPYNEQFF.